The rows below give T cell receptor beta chains drawn from one sample of a study of cytomegalovirus exposure and HLA in healthy donors. Profiling relied on immunoSEQ multiplex PCR, and the TCRdb table lists in-frame clones only, not all of them. The sample lists some 90,000 clones, roughly 71% occurring once. The sequenced material came from PBMCs. Receptor source: a man aged 45 to 65 in good health and CMV-seronegative. Both conserved end residues are part of each CDR3.

J: TRBJ1-5; V: TRBV23-1; CDR3: CASSVTGSNQPQHF
J: TRBJ1-2; V: TRBV28; CDR3: CASRPEGGQFYGYTF
J: TRBJ2-5; V: TRBV2; CDR3: CASNSLAGTQETQYF
J: TRBJ1-1; V: TRBV2; CDR3: CASRDTRGHTEAFF
J: TRBJ2-2; V: TRBV7-3; CDR3: CASSLTGPNTGELFF
J: TRBJ1-1; V: TRBV5-8; CDR3: CASRTGGNIKAFF
J: TRBJ1-3; V: TRBV7-8; CDR3: CASSLTGGLLGNTIYF
J: TRBJ1-3; V: TRBV5-1; CDR3: CASSLGQSKDGNTIYF
J: TRBJ1-4; V: TRBV4-2; CDR3: CASSHGAGTGGHEKLFF
J: TRBJ1-2; V: TRBV9; CDR3: CASSVAQGLSYTF
J: TRBJ1-5; V: TRBV9; CDR3: CASSVGDLQGYQPQHF
J: TRBJ1-2; V: TRBV20-1; CDR3: CSATGNGYTF
J: TRBJ1-5; V: TRBV19; CDR3: CASSPRDGLSNQPQHF
J: TRBJ2-1; V: TRBV30; CDR3: CAWSVAGGEFF
J: TRBJ2-5; V: TRBV5-1; CDR3: CASSIQGAGETQYF
J: TRBJ1-2; V: TRBV18; CDR3: CASSPRADGYTF
J: TRBJ1-1; V: TRBV15; CDR3: CATSRDGAGALNTEAFF
J: TRBJ1-6; V: TRBV5-4; CDR3: CASSREGGSPLHF
J: TRBJ1-1; V: TRBV2; CDR3: CASSGHPNTEAFF
J: TRBJ1-5; V: TRBV19; CDR3: CASSILKQGLNQPQHF
J: TRBJ2-3; V: TRBV28; CDR3: CASSLLLPTSTAADTQYF
J: TRBJ2-5; V: TRBV7-2; CDR3: CASSLELAGGRETQYF
J: TRBJ2-2; V: TRBV5-1; CDR3: CASSRTGTSGEFGGELFF
J: TRBJ2-5; V: TRBV5-6; CDR3: CASSLEPRKGLAGVETQYF
J: TRBJ1-2; V: TRBV28; CDR3: CASSQWTQGYTF
J: TRBJ1-2; V: TRBV10-3; CDR3: CAISELRQGRHGYTF
J: TRBJ2-5; V: TRBV14; CDR3: CASSQDRGSETQYF
J: TRBJ2-4; V: TRBV5-4; CDR3: CASSRPGQNIQYF
J: TRBJ2-5; V: TRBV15; CDR3: CATSRPQGAYETQYF
J: TRBJ1-2; V: TRBV11-1; CDR3: CASSSVSGQGAPGYTF
J: TRBJ2-5; V: TRBV5-1; CDR3: CASSSSQTETQYF
J: TRBJ1-5; V: TRBV2; CDR3: CASKGVGNQPQHF
J: TRBJ2-3; V: TRBV4-2; CDR3: CASSHGSGASDTQYF
J: TRBJ2-1; V: TRBV9; CDR3: CASSNRQGGYNEQFF
J: TRBJ2-7; V: TRBV5-1; CDR3: CASSTIEGGWYEQYF
J: TRBJ1-1; V: TRBV4-1; CDR3: CASSLGQGGMNTEAFF
J: TRBJ2-3; V: TRBV6-1; CDR3: CASSEIFRDTQYF
J: TRBJ1-1; V: TRBV7-2; CDR3: CASTLGRTGETEAFF
J: TRBJ2-5; V: TRBV7-8; CDR3: CASSYQGTGQETQYF
J: TRBJ1-2; V: TRBV5-1; CDR3: CASSLGQGAPGGYTF
J: TRBJ2-3; V: TRBV20-1; CDR3: CSAKGTRAREW
J: TRBJ2-1; V: TRBV5-1; CDR3: CASTPFVQVGEQFF
J: TRBJ2-1; V: TRBV2; CDR3: CASSSGTRIIDEQFF
J: TRBJ1-6; V: TRBV7-9; CDR3: CASSLQNSPLHF
J: TRBJ1-4; V: TRBV21-1; CDR3: CASITQGPRCEKLFF
J: TRBJ2-4; V: TRBV4-3; CDR3: CASSQEQETALQYF